A selection of T cell receptor beta chains follows, all from one sample in a study of cytomegalovirus exposure and HLA in healthy donors. TCRdb's copy holds only in-frame clones and misses some; the assay was immunoSEQ multiplex PCR. Of 85,000 to 100,000 clones detected, more than 75% appear once; the ten largest clones hold roughly 9.2%. The sequenced sample consisted of PBMCs. All receptors come from a man aged 25 to 40 in good health and CMV-seropositive. CDR3s include the opening cysteine and the closing phenylalanine or tryptophan. The D gene is left open where the match is weak. Clone size appears in some rows only: once, few, many, or a class for an expanded clone.

j_call	clone_size	v_call	d_call	cdr3_nt	cdr3_aa
TRBJ1-2	-	TRBV27	-	TGTGCCAGCAGTTTAACCCGACAGACCTATGGCTACACCTTC	CASSLTRQTYGYTF
TRBJ2-1	once	TRBV28	TRBD2	TGTGCCAGCAGTCTTCGGCTAGCGGGAAATTTCGGTGAGCAGTTCTTC	CASSLRLAGNFGEQFF
TRBJ2-7	once	TRBV5-6	TRBD2	TGTGCCAGCAGCTTGGCAATAGCGGGATTCTACGAGCAGTACTTC	CASSLAIAGFYEQYF
TRBJ2-5	-	TRBV7-2	TRBD2	TGTGCCAGCAGCCTCCAAGCGGGAGAGGGGGAGACCCAGTACTTC	CASSLQAGEGETQYF
TRBJ2-3	-	TRBV11-2	-	TGTGCCAGCAGCCTCCGGAGGGCGGGCCCCACAGATACGCAGTATTTT	CASSLRRAGPTDTQYF
TRBJ2-3	-	TRBV11-3	-	TGTGCCAGCAGCTTAAGTAGCGGAGGACCCACAGATACGCAGTATTTT	CASSLSSGGPTDTQYF
TRBJ1-2	-	TRBV5-6	TRBD1	TGTGCCAGCAGCAGGGGGCATAACTATGGCTACACCTTC	CASSRGHNYGYTF
TRBJ2-5	-	TRBV14	TRBD1	TGTGCCAGCAGCCAAGATCTGACAGGGGGCCTCGCCGAGACCCAGTACTTC	CASSQDLTGGLAETQYF
TRBJ2-6	-	TRBV19	-	TGTGCCAGTAATCAGGGAAGTGGGGCCAACGTCCTGACTTTC	CASNQGSGANVLTF
TRBJ2-7	few	TRBV4-1	TRBD2	TGCGCCAGCAGCCAAGATTTAACTAGCGGTACCTACGAGCAGTACTTC	CASSQDLTSGTYEQYF
TRBJ1-5	-	TRBV2	-	TGTGCCAGCAGTGACGGCAGGAATCAGCCCCAGCATTTT	CASSDGRNQPQHF
TRBJ2-1	once	TRBV4-2	TRBD2	TGTGCCAGCAGCCAAGCGGACGCCCTAGCGGGAGGTCCCAATGAGCAGTTCTTC	CASSQADALAGGPNEQFF
TRBJ1-6	-	TRBV27	-	TGTGCCAGCAGTTTATTCAGCCCAGGGAATAATTCACCCCTCCACTTT	CASSLFSPGNNSPLHF
TRBJ2-5	-	TRBV10-3	-	TGTGCCATCCGAGAAGGGAGGAACAGAGCGCAAGAGACCCAGTACTTC	CAIREGRNRAQETQYF
TRBJ1-5	-	TRBV6-1	TRBD1	TGTGCCAGCGGGGCCGGGACAGGGGACCAGCCCCAGCATTTT	CASGAGTGDQPQHF
TRBJ1-2	-	TRBV14	TRBD1	TGTGCCAGCAGCCAAGTCACAGGGGGCGATGGCTACACCTTC	CASSQVTGGDGYTF
TRBJ2-2	-	TRBV5-1	-	TGCGCCAGCAGCTTCGGAGCGGGCGCCACCGGGGAGCTGTTTTTT	CASSFGAGATGELFF
TRBJ1-2	-	TRBV6-6	-	TGTGCCAGCAAGATCGGGAAGGGCCTCTATGGCTACACCTTC	CASKIGKGLYGYTF
TRBJ2-1	-	TRBV19	TRBD2	TGTGCCAGTAGTCCAACAACTAGCGGCTACAATGAGCAGTTCTTC	CASSPTTSGYNEQFF
TRBJ2-5	-	TRBV27	-	TGTGCCAGCAGTAGCCTTCAGCGGCAAGAGACCCAGTACTTC	CASSSLQRQETQYF
TRBJ1-4	once	TRBV4-1	TRBD1	TGCGCCAGCAGCCAAGTCGGGACAGGGGATAGGAGAAAACTGTTTTTT	CASSQVGTGDRRKLFF
TRBJ2-7	-	TRBV27	TRBD1	TGTGCCAGCAGTGACAGGGGATACTACGAGCAGTACTTC	CASSDRGYYEQYF
TRBJ1-4	-	TRBV14	TRBD1	TGTGCCAGCAGTCCCGGGACAGGATTCGAAAAACTGTTTTTT	CASSPGTGFEKLFF
TRBJ2-1	-	TRBV7-8	TRBD1	TGTGCCAGCAGCTTCTCGGACAGGGGGAACAATGAGCAGTTCTTC	CASSFSDRGNNEQFF
TRBJ2-7	-	TRBV25-1	TRBD1	TGTGCCAGCAGTGCTGGACAGGCCCGCTCCTACGAGCAGTACTTC	CASSAGQARSYEQYF
TRBJ2-2	-	TRBV30	-	TGTGCCTGGAGTCTGGGGGCAACCGGGGAGCTGTTTTTT	CAWSLGATGELFF
TRBJ2-7	-	TRBV6-1	-	TGTGCCAGCAGTACTACGGCAGGGTCGGGCGAGCAGTACTTC	CASSTTAGSGEQYF
TRBJ2-1	-	TRBV27	TRBD2	TGTGCCAGCAGTTCTAGCGGGACCTACAATGAGCAGTTCTTC	CASSSSGTYNEQFF
TRBJ2-2	-	TRBV5-1	TRBD2	TGCGCCAGCAATCCGGGACTAGCGGGACTCACCGGGGAGCTGTTTTTT	CASNPGLAGLTGELFF
TRBJ2-7	-	TRBV27	-	TGTGCCAGCAGTCCTCGACAGGTGAGCTCCTACGAGCAGTACTTC	CASSPRQVSSYEQYF
TRBJ1-1	-	TRBV19	TRBD1	TGTGCCAGTAGTACCCAACAGGGGGCTGAAGCTTTCTTT	CASSTQQGAEAFF
TRBJ2-7	-	TRBV29-1	-	TGCAGCGCAAAACAGGGCTACGAGCAGTACTTC	CSAKQGYEQYF
TRBJ2-2	once	TRBV7-2	-	TGTGCCAGCAGCCAACAGCGGGCAGGGAACACCGGGGAGCTGTTTTTT	CASSQQRAGNTGELFF
TRBJ2-2	-	TRBV5-1	TRBD1	TGCGCCAGCAGCCCGAACTTCGGGACAGGGGACGCCGGGGAGCTGTTTTTT	CASSPNFGTGDAGELFF
TRBJ1-5	-	TRBV29-1	TRBD1	TGCAGCGCTACGGCAGGGGGGTCTGATCAGCCCCAGCATTTT	CSATAGGSDQPQHF
TRBJ1-4	-	TRBV2	-	TGTGCCAGCAGGGCTGAGGCTAATGAAAAACTGTTTTTT	CASRAEANEKLFF
TRBJ1-5	-	TRBV29-1	TRBD1	TGCAGCGTGGGACAGGGCTCTAATCAGCCCCAGCATTTT	CSVGQGSNQPQHF
TRBJ1-1	-	TRBV6-1	TRBD1	TGTGCCAGCAGTGACGGGACAGGGAACACTGAAGCTTTCTTT	CASSDGTGNTEAFF
TRBJ1-2	-	TRBV2	TRBD1	TGTGCCACAAAACAGGGGAATGGCTACACCTTC	CATKQGNGYTF
TRBJ1-6	few	TRBV5-6	-	TGTGCCAGCAGCTTGACAGGCGGTTCCTATAATTCACCCCTCCACTTT	CASSLTGGSYNSPLHF
TRBJ2-7	-	TRBV5-6	TRBD1	TGTGCCAGCAGCTTGGCGGGACAGTGGGACTCCTACGAGCAGTACTTC	CASSLAGQWDSYEQYF
TRBJ1-4	-	TRBV28	-	TGTGCCAGCAGTACCAGCAGCGCAACTAATGAAAAACTGTTTTTT	CASSTSSATNEKLFF
TRBJ1-2	-	TRBV6-5	TRBD1	TGTGCCAGCAGTTCCATTACAACAGGGGTGAGGGGCTACACCTTC	CASSSITTGVRGYTF
TRBJ1-3	-	TRBV4-1	-	TGCGCCAGCAGCCCCTCGGGGAGGGAACTTGGAAACACCATATATTTT	CASSPSGRELGNTIYF
TRBJ2-7	-	TRBV28	-	TGTGCCAGCAGGACAGAGACCCGGGAGCAGTACTTC	CASRTETREQYF
TRBJ2-3	once	TRBV19	TRBD1	TGTGCCAGTAGAAACACAGGGGACACAGATACGCAGTATTTT	CASRNTGDTDTQYF
TRBJ2-2	-	TRBV25-1	TRBD2	TGTGCCAGCAGTGAATATAAACTAGCGGTAGGCGGGGAGCTGTTTTTT	CASSEYKLAVGGELFF